Listed below are T cell receptor beta chains from one sample, sequenced in a study of cytomegalovirus exposure and HLA in healthy donors. The repertoire was sequenced with immunoSEQ multiplex PCR; TCRdb's copy has only in-frame clones and lacks some. The data show some 130,000 clones, 66% seen once. Sequencing was performed on PBMCs. These receptors came from a human donor in good health. The CDR3 runs from the conserved cysteine through the conserved F or W. D genes are given only for firm matches. Size is stated for part of the rows, as once, few or many counts, or as a class when the clone is expanded.

J,size,D,V,length,DNA,CDR3
TRBJ2-3,once,NA,TRBV7-8,10,TGTGCCAGCCCCGGGGATACGCAGTATTTT,CASPGDTQYF
TRBJ1-1,NA,TRBD1,TRBV11-3,14,TGTGCCAGCAGCCGAGGACAGGGGGACACTGAAGCTTTCTTT,CASSRGQGDTEAFF
TRBJ2-1,NA,TRBD2,TRBV6-5,16,TGTGCCAGCAGTTCCGGACTAGCGGGAACGTGGAATGAGCAGTTCTTC,CASSSGLAGTWNEQFF
TRBJ2-3,NA,TRBD2,TRBV5-1,15,TGCGCCAGCAGCACCGGGACTAGCGGGAAGGATACGCAGTATTTT,CASSTGTSGKDTQYF
TRBJ1-2,NA,NA,TRBV19,14,TGTGCCAGTAGTATTGGCGGGGGGAACTATGGCTACACCTTC,CASSIGGGNYGYTF
TRBJ2-3,once,TRBD2,TRBV19,20,TGTGCCAGTAGTATACGGTTTGGCACCCGGCGCGCGGGAGTTATGGATACGCAGTATTTT,CASSIRFGTRRAGVMDTQYF
TRBJ2-2,NA,NA,TRBV7-2,14,TGTGCCAGCAGCTTCACTAGGAACACCGGGGAGCTGTTTTTT,CASSFTRNTGELFF
TRBJ1-1,NA,TRBD1,TRBV18,15,TGTGCCAGCTCACCCCGACAGGGGGCGCGCACTGAAGCTTTCTTT,CASSPRQGARTEAFF
TRBJ2-7,NA,TRBD2,TRBV19,14,TGTGCCAGTAGTATAGGAGCGGGACGGGGTGAGCAGTACTTC,CASSIGAGRGEQYF
TRBJ1-5,NA,TRBD1,TRBV5-8,19,TGTGCCAGCAGCTTGGCCTCGGGACAGGGGTACTATAGCAATCAGCCCCAGCATTTT,CASSLASGQGYYSNQPQHF
TRBJ1-2,once,NA,TRBV7-2,17,TGTGCCAGCAGCTTTGGGGCAGGGTGGACCAAATACTATGGCTACACCTTC,CASSFGAGWTKYYGYTF
TRBJ2-7,NA,NA,TRBV7-9,14,TGTGCCAGCAGCTTGAGCGGGTTGGCCTACGAGCAGTACTTC,CASSLSGLAYEQYF
TRBJ2-1,NA,NA,TRBV11-3,15,TGTGCCAGCAGCTTAGCCCAGAACCCCTACAATGAGCAGTTCTTC,CASSLAQNPYNEQFF
TRBJ2-7,NA,TRBD1,TRBV5-1,14,TGCGCCAGCAGCATGGGACAGGGGGCCGAGGAGCAGTACTTC,CASSMGQGAEEQYF
TRBJ1-1,NA,NA,TRBV18,13,TGTGCCAGCTCACAAGGTCCGGGCACTGAAGCTTTCTTT,CASSQGPGTEAFF
TRBJ2-7,few,NA,TRBV9,13,TGTGCCAGCAGCGCGGGGGTCTCCTACGAGCAGTACTTC,CASSAGVSYEQYF
TRBJ1-6,NA,TRBD1,TRBV28,13,TGTGCCAGTTCGACAGGGGTAAATTCACCCCTCCACTTT,CASSTGVNSPLHF
TRBJ1-4,few,TRBD1,TRBV28,14,TGTGCCAGCAGTACGACAGGGGGGAATGAAAAACTGTTTTTT,CASSTTGGNEKLFF
TRBJ2-7,NA,TRBD1,TRBV19,14,TGTGCCAGCGCGGGACAGGGGGGAGCCTACGAGCAGTACTTC,CASAGQGGAYEQYF
TRBJ1-4,NA,TRBD1,TRBV9,14,TGTGCCAGCAGCGACGGGACAGGGGGAGATAAACTGTTTTTT,CASSDGTGGDKLFF
TRBJ1-5,NA,NA,TRBV9,14,TGTGCCAGCAGCGTAGGACAGAGCAATCAGCCCCAGCATTTT,CASSVGQSNQPQHF
TRBJ2-2,NA,NA,TRBV5-4,17,TGTGCCAGCAGCTTGGGTAGCCCGGGGATGAACACCGGGGAGCTGTTTTTT,CASSLGSPGMNTGELFF
TRBJ2-3,NA,NA,TRBV9,17,TGTGCCAGCAGCGTAGGCGGGGCTAGCGCTTACACAGATACGCAGTATTTT,CASSVGGASAYTDTQYF
TRBJ1-2,NA,NA,TRBV7-9,13,TGTGCCAGCCGAACCGGGACTAACTATGGCTACACCTTC,CASRTGTNYGYTF
TRBJ2-5,NA,TRBD1,TRBV2,12,TGTGCCAGCAGCTTCACCAGGGACAGGGGGGACTTC,CASSFTRDRGDF
TRBJ2-7,NA,NA,TRBV2,15,TGTGCCAGCAGTGAAGCGCACTATCAAACCTACGAGCAGTACTTC,CASSEAHYQTYEQYF
TRBJ2-1,NA,NA,TRBV19,16,TGTGCCAGTACCCCCCTGGCGGGGTCCTCCTACAATGAGCAGTTCTTC,CASTPLAGSSYNEQFF
TRBJ2-1,NA,NA,TRBV19,15,TGTGCCAGTAGCACTACCTCAGTTTTCTCCTACGAGCAGTTCTTC,CASSTTSVFSYEQFF
TRBJ1-2,NA,NA,TRBV5-6,14,TGTGCCAGCAGCTTGGGGCGGCAACACGTGGGCTACACCTTC,CASSLGRQHVGYTF
TRBJ2-4,NA,TRBD2,TRBV19,16,TGTGCCAGTAGTTCATGGCCCGGCGCGGGGGGGGACATTCAGTACTTC,CASSSWPGAGGDIQYF
TRBJ1-2,NA,TRBD1,TRBV5-1,14,TGCGCCAGCAGCCCCGGACAGGGGAGCTATGGCTACACCTTC,CASSPGQGSYGYTF
TRBJ2-3,NA,TRBD2,TRBV7-2,16,TGTGCCAGCAGCTCACTACCGGGACTAGCGGCAGATACGCAGTATTTT,CASSSLPGLAADTQYF
TRBJ2-1,NA,TRBD1,TRBV11-3,15,TGTGCCAGCAGCTTAGGGTACAGGGGTTACAATGAGCAGTTCTTC,CASSLGYRGYNEQFF
TRBJ2-1,NA,NA,TRBV18,12,TGTGCCAGCCCCCAGGGGGGCAATGAGCAGTTCTTC,CASPQGGNEQFF
TRBJ2-3,once,TRBD1,TRBV5-4,14,TGTGCCAGCAGCTCCGGGACAGTCACAGATACGCAGTATTTT,CASSSGTVTDTQYF
TRBJ2-1,few,NA,TRBV10-3,17,TGTGCCATCAGGCCGCGGTCGCTGAGGAGCTCCTACAATGAGCAGTTCTTC,CAIRPRSLRSSYNEQFF
TRBJ1-3,once,TRBD1,TRBV6-1,14,TGTGCCAGCAGGACAGGGGTTTCTGGAAACACCATATATTTT,CASRTGVSGNTIYF
TRBJ2-3,NA,TRBD2,TRBV19,23,TGTGCCAGTAGTACCGTATTACCTCCGGGACATAGGACTAGCGGGAGTCTCGCAGATACGCAGTATTTT,CASSTVLPPGHRTSGSLADTQYF
TRBJ2-3,NA,NA,TRBV11-3,14,TGTGCCAGCAGCTTAGGGAGCAGGGCGGATACGCAGTATTTT,CASSLGSRADTQYF
TRBJ2-2,few,NA,TRBV5-6,15,TGTGCCAGCAGCCTAGGCGAGGGGGTAACCGGGGAGCTGTTTTTT,CASSLGEGVTGELFF
TRBJ2-7,NA,TRBD2,TRBV6-5,14,TGTGCCAGCAGTTACTCGGGGGGGAGCGACGAGCAGTACTTC,CASSYSGGSDEQYF